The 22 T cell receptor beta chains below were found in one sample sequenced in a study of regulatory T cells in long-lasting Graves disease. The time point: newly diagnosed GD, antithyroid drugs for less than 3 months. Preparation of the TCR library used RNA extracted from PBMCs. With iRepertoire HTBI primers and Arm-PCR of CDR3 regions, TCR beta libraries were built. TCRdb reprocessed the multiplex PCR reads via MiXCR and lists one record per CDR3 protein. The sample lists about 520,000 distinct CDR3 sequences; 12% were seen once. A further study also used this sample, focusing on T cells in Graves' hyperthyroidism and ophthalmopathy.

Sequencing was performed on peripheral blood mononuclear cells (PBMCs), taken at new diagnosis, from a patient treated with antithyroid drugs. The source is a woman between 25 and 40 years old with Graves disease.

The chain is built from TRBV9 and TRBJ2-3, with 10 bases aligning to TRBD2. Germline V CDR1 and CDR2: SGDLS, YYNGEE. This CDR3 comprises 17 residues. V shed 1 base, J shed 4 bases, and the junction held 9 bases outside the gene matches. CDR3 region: CASSVKPSGRWADTQYF. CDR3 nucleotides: TGTGCCAGCAGCGTAAAGCCTAGCGGGAGATGGGCAGATACGCAGTATTTT.

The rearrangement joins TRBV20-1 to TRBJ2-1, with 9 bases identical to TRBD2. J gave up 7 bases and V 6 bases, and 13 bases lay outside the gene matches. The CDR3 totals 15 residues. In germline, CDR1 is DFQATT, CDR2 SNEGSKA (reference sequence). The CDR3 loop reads CSAPKNLREGNEQFF. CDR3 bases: TGCAGTGCACCTAAGAACTTGCGGGAGGGGAATGAGCAGTTCTTC.

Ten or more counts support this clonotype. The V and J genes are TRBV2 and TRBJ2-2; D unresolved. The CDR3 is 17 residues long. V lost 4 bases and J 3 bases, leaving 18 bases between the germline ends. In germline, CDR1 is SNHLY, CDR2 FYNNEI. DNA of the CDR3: TGTGCCAGCAGTGGACGGATAGTAAGAGACTACACCGGGGAGCTGTTTTTT. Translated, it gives CASSGRIVRDYTGELFF.

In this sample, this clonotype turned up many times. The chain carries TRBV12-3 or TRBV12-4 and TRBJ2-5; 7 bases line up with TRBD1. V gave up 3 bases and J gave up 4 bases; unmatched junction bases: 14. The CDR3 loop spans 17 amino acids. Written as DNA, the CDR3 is TGTGCCAGCAGTTTCAAAATGATGGGACAGTGGGGAGAGACCCAGTACTTC. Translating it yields CASSFKMMGQWGETQYF.

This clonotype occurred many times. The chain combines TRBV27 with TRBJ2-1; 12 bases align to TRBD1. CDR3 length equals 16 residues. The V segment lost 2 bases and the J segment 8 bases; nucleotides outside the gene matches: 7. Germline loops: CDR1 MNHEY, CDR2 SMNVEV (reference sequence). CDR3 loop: CASSLKGQGASYEQFF. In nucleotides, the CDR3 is TGTGCCAGCAGTTTAAAGGGACAGGGGGCTAGCTATGAGCAGTTCTTC.

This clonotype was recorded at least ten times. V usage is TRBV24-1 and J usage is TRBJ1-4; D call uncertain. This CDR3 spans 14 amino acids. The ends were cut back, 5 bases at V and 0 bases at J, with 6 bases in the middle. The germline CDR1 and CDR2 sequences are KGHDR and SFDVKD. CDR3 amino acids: CATSASATNEKLFF. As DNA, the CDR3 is TGTGCCACCAGTGCCAGTGCAACTAATGAAAAACTGTTTTTT.

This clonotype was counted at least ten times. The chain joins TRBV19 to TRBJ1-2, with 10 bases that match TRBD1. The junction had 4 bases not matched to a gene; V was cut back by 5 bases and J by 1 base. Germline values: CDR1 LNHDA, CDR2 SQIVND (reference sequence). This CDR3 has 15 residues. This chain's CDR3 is CASSPRTGGNYGYTF. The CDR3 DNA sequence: TGTGCCAGTAGTCCCAGGACAGGGGGTAACTATGGCTACACCTTC.

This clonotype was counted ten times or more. Here the CDR3 reads CASGTVLYNEQFF. CDR3 bases: TGTGCCAGCGGTACGGTACTCTACAATGAGCAGTTCTTC. This sequence joins TRBV2 and TRBJ2-1; D ambiguous. V lost 8 bases, J lost 3 bases, and 11 bases lay in between. In germline, CDR1 is SNHLY, CDR2 FYNNEI. The CDR3 has 13 amino acids.

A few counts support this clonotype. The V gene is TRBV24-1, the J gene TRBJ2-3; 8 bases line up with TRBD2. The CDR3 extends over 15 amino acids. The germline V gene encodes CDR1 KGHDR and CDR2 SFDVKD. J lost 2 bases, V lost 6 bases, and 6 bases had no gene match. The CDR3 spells CATSRGLADTDTQYF. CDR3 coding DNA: TGTGCCACCAGTAGAGGACTAGCCGACACAGATACGCAGTATTTT.

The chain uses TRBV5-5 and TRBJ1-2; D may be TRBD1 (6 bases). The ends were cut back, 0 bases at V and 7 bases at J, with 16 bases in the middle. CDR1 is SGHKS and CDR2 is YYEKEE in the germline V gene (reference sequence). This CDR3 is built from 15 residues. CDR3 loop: CASSLVGQTTLGYTF. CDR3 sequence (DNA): TGTGCCAGCAGCTTGGTTGGACAGACAACGCTTGGCTACACCTTC.

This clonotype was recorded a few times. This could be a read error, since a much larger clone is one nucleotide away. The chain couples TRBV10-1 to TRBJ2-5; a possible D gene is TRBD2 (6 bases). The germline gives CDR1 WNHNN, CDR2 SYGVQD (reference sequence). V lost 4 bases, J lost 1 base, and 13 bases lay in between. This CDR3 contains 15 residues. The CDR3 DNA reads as TGCGCCAGCAGTGGTCGGACTACTCTCCAAGAGACCCAGTACTTC. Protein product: CASSGRTTLQETQYF.

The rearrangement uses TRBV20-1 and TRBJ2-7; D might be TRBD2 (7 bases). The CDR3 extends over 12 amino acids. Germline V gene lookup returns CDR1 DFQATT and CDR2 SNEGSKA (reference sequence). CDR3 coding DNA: TGCAGCGGGAGAGAGGGGGGGGACGAGCAGTACTTC. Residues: CSGREGGDEQYF.

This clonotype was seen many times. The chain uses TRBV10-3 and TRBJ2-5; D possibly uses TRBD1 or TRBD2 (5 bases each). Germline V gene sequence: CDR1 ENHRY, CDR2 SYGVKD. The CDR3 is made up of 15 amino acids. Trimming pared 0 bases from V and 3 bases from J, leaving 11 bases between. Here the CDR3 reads CAISESGGKEETQYF. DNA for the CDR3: TGTGCCATCAGTGAGTCTGGGGGTAAGGAAGAGACCCAGTACTTC.

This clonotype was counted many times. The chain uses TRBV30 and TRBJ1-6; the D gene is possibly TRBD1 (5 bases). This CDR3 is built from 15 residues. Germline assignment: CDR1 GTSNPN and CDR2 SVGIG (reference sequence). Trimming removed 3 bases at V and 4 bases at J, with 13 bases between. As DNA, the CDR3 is TGTGCCTGGAGCCTGACAGAAAAATATAATTCACCCCTCCACTTT. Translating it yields CAWSLTEKYNSPLHF.

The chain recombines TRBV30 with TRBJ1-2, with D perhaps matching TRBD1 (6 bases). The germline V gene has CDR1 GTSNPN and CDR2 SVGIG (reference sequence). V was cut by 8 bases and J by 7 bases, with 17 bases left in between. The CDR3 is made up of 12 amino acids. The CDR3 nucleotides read TGTGCCCGGTATAGGGGGTTTTCTGGCTACACCTTC. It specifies CARYRGFSGYTF. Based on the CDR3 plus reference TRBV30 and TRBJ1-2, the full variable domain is SQTIHQWPATLVQPVGSPLSLECTVEGTSNPNLYWYRQAAGRGLQLLFYSVGIGQISSEVPQNLSASRPQDRQFILSSKKLLLSDSGFYLCARYRGFSGYTFGSGTRLTVV.

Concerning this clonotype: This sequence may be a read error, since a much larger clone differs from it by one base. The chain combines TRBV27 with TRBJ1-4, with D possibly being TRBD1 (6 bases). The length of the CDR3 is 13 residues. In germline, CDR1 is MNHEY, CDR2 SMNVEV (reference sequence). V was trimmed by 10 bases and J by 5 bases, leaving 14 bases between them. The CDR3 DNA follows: TGTGCCACCAGCTGGACAGAAAATGAAAAACTGTTTTTT. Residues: CATSWTENEKLFF.

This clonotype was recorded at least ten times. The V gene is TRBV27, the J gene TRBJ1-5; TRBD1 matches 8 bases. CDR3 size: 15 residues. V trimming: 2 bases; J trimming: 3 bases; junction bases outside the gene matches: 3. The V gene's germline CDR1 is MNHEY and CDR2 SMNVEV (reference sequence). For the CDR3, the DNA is TGTGCCAGCAGTTTAAGACAGGGGTTCAATCAGCCCCAGCATTTT. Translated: CASSLRQGFNQPQHF.

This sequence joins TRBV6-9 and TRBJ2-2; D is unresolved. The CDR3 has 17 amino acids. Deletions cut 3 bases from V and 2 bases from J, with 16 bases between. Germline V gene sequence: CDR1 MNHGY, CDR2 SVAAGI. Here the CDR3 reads CASSYTTTYTNTGELFF. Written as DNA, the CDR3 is TGTGCCAGCAGTTACACAACGACATACACCAACACCGGGGAGCTGTTTTTT.

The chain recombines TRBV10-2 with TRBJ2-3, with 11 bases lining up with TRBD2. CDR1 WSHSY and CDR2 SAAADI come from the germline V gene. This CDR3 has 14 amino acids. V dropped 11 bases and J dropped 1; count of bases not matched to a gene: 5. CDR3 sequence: CAGGLAGRTDTQYF. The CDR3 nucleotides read TGCGCCGGAGGACTAGCGGGCCGCACAGATACGCAGTATTTT.

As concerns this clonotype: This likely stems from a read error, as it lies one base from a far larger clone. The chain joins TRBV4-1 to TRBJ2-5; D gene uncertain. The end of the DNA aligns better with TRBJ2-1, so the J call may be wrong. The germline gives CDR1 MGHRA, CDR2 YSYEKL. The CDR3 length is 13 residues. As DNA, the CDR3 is TGCGCCAGCAGCCAAGTTTATTCGTATGTGCAGTTCTTC. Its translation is CASSQVYSYVQFF.

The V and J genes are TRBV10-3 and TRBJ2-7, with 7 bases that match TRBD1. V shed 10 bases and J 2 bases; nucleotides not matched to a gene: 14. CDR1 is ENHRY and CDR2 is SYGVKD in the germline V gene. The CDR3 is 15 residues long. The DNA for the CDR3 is TGTGCCACGCAAGCAGGGGGACCGTTTGCCTACGAGCAGTACTTC. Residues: CATQAGGPFAYEQYF.

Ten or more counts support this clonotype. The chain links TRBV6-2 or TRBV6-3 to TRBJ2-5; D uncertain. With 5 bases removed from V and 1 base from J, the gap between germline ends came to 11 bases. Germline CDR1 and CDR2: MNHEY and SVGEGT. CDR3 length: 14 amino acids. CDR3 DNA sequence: TGTGCCAGCAGTACTCGGGCCCGCCAAGAGACCCAGTACTTC. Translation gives CASSTRARQETQYF.